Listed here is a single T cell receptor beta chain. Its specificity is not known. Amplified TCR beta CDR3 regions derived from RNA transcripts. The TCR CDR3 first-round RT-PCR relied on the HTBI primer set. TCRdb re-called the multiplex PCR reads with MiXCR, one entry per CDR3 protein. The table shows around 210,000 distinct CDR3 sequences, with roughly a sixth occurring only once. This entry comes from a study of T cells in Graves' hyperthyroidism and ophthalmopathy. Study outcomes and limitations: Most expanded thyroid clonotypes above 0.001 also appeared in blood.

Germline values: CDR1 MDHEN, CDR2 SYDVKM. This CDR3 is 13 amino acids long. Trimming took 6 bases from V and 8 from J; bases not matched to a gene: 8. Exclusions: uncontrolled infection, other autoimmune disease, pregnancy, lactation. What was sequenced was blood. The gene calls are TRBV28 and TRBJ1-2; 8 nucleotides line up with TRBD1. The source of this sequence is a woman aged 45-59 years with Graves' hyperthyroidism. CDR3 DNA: TGTGCCAGCAGCCCGGGACAGGTTCCCGGCTACACCTTC. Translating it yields CASSPGQVPGYTF.